The clone carrying this TCR beta chain was detected once. Antigen specificity is unknown. The data belong to a study of cytotoxic CD8 clonotypes in ibrutinib-treated CLL. Germline V gene data show CDR1 as MDHEN and CDR2 as SYDVKM. Deletions cut 2 bases from V and 0 bases from J, with 20 bases between. The CDR3 loop spans 18 amino acids. Study results and limitations: Few clonotypes were public, and these shrank or held steady under treatment. An increase in clonality occurred at ibrutinib response, followed by a return toward baseline at progression. The times at which samples were taken varied between sustained-remission and progressing patients. Against age-matched healthy donors, baseline clonality ran higher and tracked circulating CD8+ T-cell counts.

Assay used: immunoSEQ multiplex PCR; TCRdb lists only in-frame clones, some missing. The sample records about 72,000 clones, around 82% being singletons. The chain carries TRBV28 and TRBJ2-7, with D perhaps assigned TRBD1 or TRBD2 (5 bases each). This sample comprised PBMCs, obtained at disease progression, from a patient treated with ibrutinib. The sequence came from a human donor with chronic lymphocytic leukemia. This chain's CDR3 is CASSLIQGPDLHSYEQYF. The CDR3 nucleotides are TGTGCCAGCAGTTTAATTCAGGGTCCGGACTTGCACTCCTACGAGCAGTACTTC.